Described below is a single TCR beta chain sequence and its context. What it recognizes is unknown. The data are from a study of tumor-infiltrating lymphocytes in localized non-small cell lung cancer. General study findings and limits: TCRbeta sequencing showed higher T cell infiltration in tumors than uninvolved lung. Immunotypes IM1 and IM2 had similar TCR-derived T-cell fractions. Tumor T-cell fraction from TCR sequencing was not associated with recurrence-free survival (p = 0.61). TCR sequencing covered a subset of patients with enough tissue.

The method was immunoSEQ multiplex PCR; TCRdb's version includes in-frame clones alone and lacks a portion of them. The sample carries approximately 11,000 clones, around 68% recorded once. Germline V CDR1 and CDR2: SGHDT, YYEEEE. V was clipped by 0 bases and J by 4 bases, with 16 bases between them. This CDR3 comprises 17 residues. The chain is built from TRBV5-6 and TRBJ2-2, with a tentative D call TRBD1 (5 bases). This receptor was identified in a human donor with non-small cell lung cancer. The sequenced sample consisted of lung tumor tissue. This CDR3 is CASSLVRFGRGTGELFF. The CDR3 coding sequence is TGTGCCAGCAGCTTGGTTCGGTTCGGAAGGGGCACCGGGGAGCTGTTTTTT.